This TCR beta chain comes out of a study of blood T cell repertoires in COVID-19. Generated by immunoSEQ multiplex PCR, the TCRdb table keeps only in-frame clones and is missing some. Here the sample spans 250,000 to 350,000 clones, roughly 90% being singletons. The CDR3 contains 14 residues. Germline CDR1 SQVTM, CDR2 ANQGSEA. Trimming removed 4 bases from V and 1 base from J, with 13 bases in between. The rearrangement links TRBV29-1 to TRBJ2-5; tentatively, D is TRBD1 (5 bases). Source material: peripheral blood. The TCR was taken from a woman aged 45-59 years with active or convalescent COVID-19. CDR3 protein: CSVVDTRFQETQYF. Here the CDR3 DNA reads TGCAGCGTTGTGGACACAAGGTTCCAAGAGACCCAGTACTTC. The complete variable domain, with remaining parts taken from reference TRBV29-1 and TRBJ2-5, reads SAVISQKPSRDICQRGTSLTIQCQVDSQVTMMFWYRQQPGQSLTLIATANQGSEATYESGFVIDKFPISRPNLTFSTLTVSNMSPEDSSIYLCSVVDTRFQETQYFGPGTRLLVL.